Listed below are T cell receptor gamma chains from one sample, sequenced in a study of Vδ1+ human thymocytes. TCRdb repeated clone calling on the multiplex PCR reads with CATT. The profile covers 25,000 to 35,000 gamma-chain clones, with roughly a fifth appearing a single time and 1.5% to 2% taken by the ten largest. Input material: Vdelta1+ gamma-delta thymocytes from the thymus. The receptor source for this set is a boy under two years old who had congenital heart surgery. CDR3s include the opening cysteine and the closing phenylalanine or tryptophan. Fields, in order: J gene, clone size, V gene, CDR3 protein, CDR3 DNA. Some rows have no size entry. The others give once, few or many, or a class for an expanded clone.

>TRGJP|once|TRGV9
CALWIELGKKIKVF
TGTGCCTTGTGGATAGAGTTGGGCAAAAAAATCAAGGTATTT
>TRGJ1/TRGJ2|few|TRGV4
CATWDGPYYKKLF
TGTGCCACCTGGGATGGACCATATTATAAGAAACTCTTT
>TRGJ1/TRGJ2|.|TRGV9
CALWEVFGKKLF
TGTGCCTTGTGGGAGGTGTTCGGTAAGAAACTCTTT
>TRGJP2|.|TRGV9
CALWEVFGSDWIKTF
TGTGCCTTGTGGGAGGTGTTTGGTAGTGATTGGATCAAGACGTTT
>TRGJ1/TRGJ2|medium-sized|TRGV2
CATWDGPRYKKLF
TGTGCCACCTGGGACGGGCCTAGGTATAAGAAACTCTTT
>TRGJ1/TRGJ2|medium-sized|TRGV2
CATWDGHYYKKLF
TGTGCCACCTGGGACGGACATTATTATAAGAAACTCTTT
>TRGJ1/TRGJ2|.|TRGV8
CATWARGVKKLF
TGTGCCACCTGGGCCCGCGGGGTAAAGAAACTCTTT
>TRGJ1/TRGJ2|few|TRGV8
CATWDLSYKKLF
TGTGCCACCTGGGATCTTTCGTATAAGAAACTCTTT
>TRGJP1|.|TRGV9
CALWEVHWFKIF
TGCGCCTTGTGGGAGGTACATTGGTTCAAGATATTT
>TRGJP2|.|TRGV4
CATWVYSSDWIKTF
TGTGCCACCTGGGTTTATAGTAGTGATTGGATCAAGACGTTT
>TRGJ1/TRGJ2|.|TRGV9
CALWEATIFYYKKLF
TGTGCCTTGTGGGAGGCTACCATTTTTTATTATAAGAAACTCTTT
>TRGJ1/TRGJ2|few|TRGV9
CALWEVRSRKKLF
TGTGCCTTGTGGGAGGTGCGAAGCCGTAAGAAACTCTTT
>TRGJ1/TRGJ2|.|TRGV4
CATWDGPRYYKKLF
TGTGCCACCTGGGATGGGCCTCGTTATTATAAGAAACTCTTT
>TRGJP|.|TRGV9
CALWEVTQELGKKIKVF
TGTGCCTTGTGGGAGGTAACACAAGAGTTGGGCAAAAAAATCAAGGTATTT
>TRGJP1|.|TRGV5
CATWDSRSSGWFKIF
TGTGCCACCTGGGACAGTCGAAGTTCTGGTTGGTTCAAGATATTT
>TRGJP2|.|TRGV8
CATWGHRSDWIKTF
TGTGCCACCTGGGGCCACCGGAGTGATTGGATCAAGACGTTT
>TRGJ1/TRGJ2|.|TRGV3
CATWGSKVYYKNLF
TGTGCCACCTGGGGCAGCAAAGTTTATTATAAGAACCTCTTT
>TRGJ1/TRGJ2|few|TRGV4
CATWDGHVKLF
TGTGCCACCTGGGATGGGCACGTGAAACTCTTT
>TRGJ1/TRGJ2|few|TRGV4
CATWDGRQVKLF
TGTGCCACCTGGGATGGGCGGCAAGTGAAACTCTTT
>TRGJ1/TRGJ2|few|TRGV9
CALWEVAGYKKLF
TGTGCCTTGTGGGAGGTTGCGGGTTATAAGAAACTCTTT